This entry lists 25 T cell receptor beta chains sequenced from one sample in a study of T cell clonality in common variable immunodeficiency. Using immunoSEQ multiplex PCR, the repertoire was profiled, and TCRdb retains in-frame clones only, with some absent. The table lists about 32,000 clones, with no singletons. Sample: peripheral blood mononuclear cells. The receptors originated from a person aged 18 to 70 in good health.

This clone was seen repeatedly, ten times or more. The missing CDR3 end, 3 residues past where the read stops, is filled in from the germline J gene. This chain joins TRBV9 and TRBJ2-1, with 7 bases identical to TRBD2. Trimming removed 2 bases from V and 1 base from J; junction bases left unmatched: 3. The length of the CDR3 is 15 residues. The germline V gene has CDR1 SGDLS and CDR2 YYNGEE. The CDR3 protein is CASSVGAGSYNEQFF. The DNA read from the CDR3 is TGTGCCAGCAGCGTCGGAGCGGGGTCCTACAATGAG.

This clone was seen repeatedly, ten times or more. The read terminates 3 residues before the CDR3 end, so the remaining end is supplied by the germline J gene. The rearrangement links TRBV19 to TRBJ2-1; the match to TRBD2 covers 7 bases. This CDR3 region has 15 residues. V trimming: 7 bases; J trimming: 8 bases; junction bases outside the gene matches: 14. The germline V gene encodes CDR1 LNHDA and CDR2 SQIVND (reference sequence). The DNA read from the CDR3 is TGTGCCAGTAAGAGGGGAGGACTAGTGATCGATGAG. This gives the protein CASKRGGLVIDE. The full-length CDR3 reads as CASKRGGLVIDEQFF.

For this clone: A much larger clonotype is one base distant, so this may be a read error. From the germline J gene comes the end of the CDR3, since the read stops 3 residues before it. The V call is TRBV18, the J call TRBJ2-2; D is perhaps TRBD1 (6 bases). CDR1 is KGHSH, CDR2 LQKENI, per germline. The CDR3 covers 18 residues. The CDR3 spells CASSRYREFSSGANVLFF. Partial CDR3 DNA: TGTGCCAGCTCACGGTACAGGGAATTTTCCTCTGGGGCCAACGTG.

This clone appeared many times. The read gets to within 3 residues of the CDR3 end, and the germline J gene fills in the rest. The chain uses TRBV12-3 or TRBV12-4 and TRBJ2-3; TRBD1 matches at 9 bases. V lost 2 bases and J lost 5; bases outside the gene matches: 5. The length of the CDR3 is 15 residues. CDR3 DNA (partial): TGTGCCAGCAGTTTAACCGGGACAGGGCAAGATACG. Translation: CASSLTGTGQDT. The entire CDR3 protein is CASSLTGTGQDTQYF.

The sample holds many counts of this clone. The CDR3: CASSESVRDTEAFF. CDR3 DNA, as far as it was read: TGTGCCAGCAGTGAATCGGTCAGGGACACTGAA. The genes are TRBV6-1 and TRBJ1-1; possible D gene TRBD1, 5 bases. Read sequence stops 3 residues before the CDR3 end, and the germline J gene provides the missing end. V lost 2 bases and J 3 bases, leaving 10 bases between the germline ends. Looked up from germline, CDR1 is MNHNS and CDR2 is SASEGT. CDR3 size: 14 residues.

This clone was detected many times. Read coverage stops 3 residues before the CDR3 terminus; the germline J gene supplies the remainder. V is TRBV15 and J is TRBJ2-3; 12 bases line up with TRBD2. CDR3 length: 16 amino acids. V dropped 2 bases and J dropped 2; count of bases not matched to a gene: 2. Per germline, CDR1 LNHNV and CDR2 YYDKDF (reference sequence). CDR3 amino acids: CATSRRTSGATDTQYF. The sequenced CDR3 bases are TGTGCCACCAGCAGAAGGACTAGCGGGGCCACAGATACG.

Within the sample, this clone is medium-sized. The read falls 3 residues short of the CDR3 end, and the missing part is taken from the germline J gene. The sample carries other DNA sequences with the same CDR3. The chain links TRBV12-5 to TRBJ1-2; D is unclear. V was shortened by 5 bases and J by 1 base, with 14 bases between the two germline ends. The CDR3 sequence is 15 residues long. Germline V gene lookup returns CDR1 LGHNT and CDR2 FRNRAP. This CDR3 is CASGEPSRVNYGYTF. The CDR3 bases that were read are TGTGCTAGTGGTGAACCCTCCAGAGTTAACTATGGC.

This clone occurred many times. The read halts 3 residues ahead of the CDR3 end, with the missing end drawn from the germline J gene. This chain uses TRBV30 with TRBJ1-5; no reliable D call. The CDR3 consists of 11 residues. The germline CDR1 and CDR2 sequences are GTSNPN and SVGIG (reference sequence). The DNA read from the CDR3 is TGTGTCTCAGGCCGGGGTCAGCCC. As protein: CVSGRGQP. The CDR3, in full, reads CVSGRGQPQHF.

This clone was recorded many times. The missing CDR3 end, 3 residues past where the read stops, is filled in from the germline J gene. The J gene is TRBJ2-5, the V gene TRBV20-1; 9 bases agree with TRBD2. The germline V gene encodes CDR1 DFQATT and CDR2 SNEGSKA (reference sequence). V dropped 0 bases and J dropped 5; count of bases not matched to a gene: 10. The CDR3 is 16 residues long. The CDR3 DNA, read in part, is TGCAGTGCTAGAGACGTAAACAGGGGACTAGCCGAGACC. It is translated as CSARDVNRGLAET. The complete CDR3 reads CSARDVNRGLAETQYF.

This clone was detected many times. One junction end does not reproduce the germline sequence, and a read error may be involved. With the read ending 3 residues before the CDR3 end, the germline J gene is used to fill in that end. The genes are TRBV20-1 and TRBJ1-1; 7 bases are a match to TRBD1. Germline V CDR1 and CDR2: DFQATT, SNEGSKA (reference sequence). There are 12 residues in the CDR3. CDR3 residues: CSARGQATEAFF. The covered CDR3 bases are TGCAGTGCAAGAGGACAGGCCACTGAA.

The table lists this clone with many counts. The observed sequence ends 3 residues before the CDR3 terminus, with the missing tail filled in from the germline J gene. The rearrangement joins TRBV18 to TRBJ1-1; 8 bases are shared with TRBD1. The germline gives CDR1 KGHSH, CDR2 LQKENI. CDR3 length: 14 residues. V dropped 4 bases and J dropped 0; count of bases not matched to a gene: 1. CDR3 DNA, as far as it was read: TGTGCCAGCTCACTGGACAGGGTGAACACTGAA. This codes for CASSLDRVNTE. The whole CDR3 sequence is CASSLDRVNTEAFF. Drawing the rest from reference TRBV18 and TRBJ1-1, the complete variable domain is NAGVMQNPRHLVRRRGQEARLRCSPMKGHSHVYWYRQLPEEGLKFMVYLQKENIIDESGMPKERFSAEFPKEGPSILRIQQVVRGDSAAYFCASSLDRVNTEAFFGQGTRLTVV.

This clone has only a few counts. The read finishes 3 residues shy of the CDR3 end, and the germline J gene is used to complete it. The genes are TRBV30 and TRBJ2-2; the match to TRBD1 covers 10 bases. Per the germline V gene, CDR1 is GTSNPN and CDR2 is SVGIG (reference sequence). The V and J ends lost 0 bases and 5 bases, in that order; junction bases with no gene match: 12. The CDR3 has 18 amino acids. The CDR3 bases that were read are TGTGCCTGGAGTGTACTATTTGTGGGACAGGGGTGGACCGGGGAG. Its translation: CAWSVLFVGQGWTGE. The full CDR3 sequence reads CAWSVLFVGQGWTGELFF.

Notes on this clone: The read falls 3 residues short of the CDR3 end, and the missing part is taken from the germline J gene. The chain combines TRBV2 with TRBJ2-2; no reliable D call. The CDR3 consists of 14 residues. Germline V CDR1 and CDR2: SNHLY, FYNNEI. CDR3 in amino acids: CASTSQTANEKLFF. Incomplete CDR3 DNA: TGTGCCAGCACGTCCCAAACAGCTAATGAAAAG.

This clone was seen repeatedly, ten times or more. The observed sequence ends 3 residues before the CDR3 terminus, with the missing tail filled in from the germline J gene. The V call is TRBV20-1, the J call TRBJ1-1; possibly TRBD1 for D (6 bases). Trimming pared 2 bases from V and 1 base from J, leaving 8 bases between. The CDR3 has 13 residues. The V gene's germline CDR1 is DFQATT and CDR2 SNEGSKA (reference sequence). The CDR3 sequence: CSARMDRNTEAFF. The part of the CDR3 DNA that was read is TGCAGTGCTAGAATGGACAGGAACACTGAA.

In this sample, this clone turned up a few times. The DNA ends 3 residues before the CDR3 does, and the rest of the CDR3 is filled in from the germline J gene. Other nucleotide sequences in the sample specify the same CDR3. This rearrangement joins TRBV20-1 to TRBJ2-7; D is possibly TRBD2 (7 bases). Deletions cut 6 bases from V and 6 bases from J, with 30 bases between. Germline V CDR1 and CDR2: DFQATT, SNEGSKA (reference sequence). This CDR3 has 17 residues. The CDR3 sequence is CSAKGTIKIGLGGEQYF. The sequenced part of the CDR3 DNA is TGCAGTGCCAAAGGGACTATAAAGATCGGACTAGGGGGCGAG.

This clone was seen repeatedly, ten times or more. CDR3 DNA, as far as it was read: TGTGCTAGTGGTCTCGGACAGGGAGTA. Protein product: CASGLGQGV. The whole CDR3 protein reads CASGLGQGVAFF. The chain has TRBV12-5 and TRBJ1-1, with 8 bases fitting TRBD1. Read data end 3 residues before the CDR3 end; the end is taken from the germline J gene. The CDR3 totals 12 residues. In germline, CDR1 is LGHNT, CDR2 FRNRAP.

As for this clone: The read halts 3 residues ahead of the CDR3 end, with the missing end drawn from the germline J gene. The rearrangement joins TRBV7-9 to TRBJ2-2; a weak D match, TRBD1 (5 bases). CDR1 and CDR2 (germline): SEHNR, FQNEAQ (reference sequence). The CDR3 runs to 14 residues. The sequenced part of the CDR3 DNA is TGTGCCAGCAGCTTCGGGCAGGGAAATGAAAAG. Translation gives CASSFGQGNEK. The whole CDR3 region reads CASSFGQGNEKLFF.

A few counts support this clone. With the read ending 3 residues before the CDR3 end, the germline J gene is used to fill in that end. The gene calls are TRBV2 and TRBJ1-5; D remains ambiguous. V was shortened by 7 bases and J by 1 base, with 17 bases between the two germline ends. CDR1 and CDR2 from the germline V gene are SNHLY and FYNNEI. This CDR3 spans 16 amino acids. CDR3: CASILESPGSNQPQHF. CDR3 DNA (partial): TGTGCCAGCATCTTGGAATCCCCGGGGAGCAATCAGCCC.

The table lists this clone with many counts. The read halts 3 residues ahead of the CDR3 end, with the missing end drawn from the germline J gene. The chain combines TRBV11-3 with TRBJ2-6; D not certain. V shed 0 bases and J shed 0 bases, with 3 bases lying between them. Germline V gene data show CDR1 as SGHNT and CDR2 as YENEEA. This CDR3 has 15 residues. CDR3 sequence: CASSLDSSGANVLTF. CDR3 DNA (partial): TGTGCCAGCAGCTTAGATAGCTCTGGGGCCAACGTC.

This clone was detected many times. The read halts 3 residues ahead of the CDR3 end, with the missing end drawn from the germline J gene. The rearrangement links TRBV18 to TRBJ2-5; D gene ambiguous. V was cut by 4 bases and J by 4 bases, with 7 bases left in between. Germline V gene sequence: CDR1 KGHSH, CDR2 LQKENI. CDR3 length: 12 amino acids. The CDR3: CASSLTVETQYF. Incomplete CDR3 DNA: TGTGCCAGCTCACTCACTGTAGAGACC.

This clone was seen at least ten times. The read ends 3 residues shy of where the CDR3 ends; the end is completed using the germline J gene. The genes are TRBV7-2 and TRBJ1-2, with 8 bases identical to TRBD1. CDR1 SGHTA and CDR2 FQGNSA come from the germline V gene. CDR3 length: 14 amino acids. V shed 5 bases and J 6 bases; nucleotides not matched to a gene: 8. The CDR3 spells CASSPPGQANGYTF. CDR3 bases read: TGTGCCAGCAGCCCGCCGGGACAGGCGAATGGC. The full variable domain, with the rest looked up from reference TRBV7-2 and TRBJ1-2, is GAGVSQSPSNKVTEKGKDVELRCDPISGHTALYWYRQSLGQGLEFLIYFQGNSAPDKSGLPSDRFSAERTGGSVSTLTIQRTQQEDSAVYLCASSPPGQANGYTFGSGTRLTVV.

This clone was picked up many times. The read halts 3 residues ahead of the CDR3 end, with the missing end drawn from the germline J gene. The chain joins TRBV6-2 or TRBV6-3 to TRBJ2-3; D is ambiguous. The CDR3 extends over 15 amino acids. V was shortened by 2 bases and J by 0 bases, with 9 bases between the two germline ends. CDR1 and CDR2 from the germline V gene are MNHEY and SVGEGT. The CDR3: CASSYEETSTDTQYF. CDR3 DNA (partial): TGTGCCAGCAGTTACGAGGAGACTAGCACAGATACG.

This clone showed up many times. Read sequence stops 3 residues before the CDR3 end, and the germline J gene provides the missing end. The chain couples TRBV5-1 to TRBJ2-5; 12 bases line up with TRBD2. The ends lost 1 base at V and 6 bases at J; junction bases unmatched: 7. CDR1 SGHRS and CDR2 YFSETQ come from the germline V gene. The CDR3 runs to 16 residues. The part of the CDR3 DNA that was read is TGCGCCAGCAGCTTGTCGACTAGCGGGAGTGGAAAGACC. Amino acids: CASSLSTSGSGKT. The entire CDR3 protein reads CASSLSTSGSGKTQYF.

This clone was recorded at least ten times. The observed sequence ends 3 residues before the CDR3 terminus, with the missing tail filled in from the germline J gene. The chain uses TRBV30 and TRBJ2-2; TRBD2 might be the D (5 bases). Germline CDR1 reads GTSNPN; CDR2 reads SVGIG (reference sequence). The CDR3 runs 14 residues. Between the trimmed V and J ends, which lost 3 bases and 3 bases, there was a span of 11 bases. The CDR3 reads CAWRPGVDTGELFF. CDR3 bases read: TGTGCCTGGAGGCCCGGGGTGGACACCGGGGAG. The full variable domain, in which reference TRBV30 and TRBJ2-2 provide the parts outside the CDR3, is SQTIHQWPATLVQPVGSPLSLECTVEGTSNPNLYWYRQAAGRGLQLLFYSVGIGQISSEVPQNLSASRPQDRQFILSSKKLLLSDSGFYLCAWRPGVDTGELFFGEGSRLTVL.

In this sample, this clone turned up many times. The CDR3 DNA, read in part, is TGTGCCTGGAGTGGAGGGCTAGCGCAAGAGACC. Residues: CAWSGGLAQET. The entire CDR3 protein reads CAWSGGLAQETQYF. V gene TRBV30 combines with J gene TRBJ2-5; D is possibly TRBD2 (6 bases). The observed sequence ends 3 residues before the CDR3 terminus, with the missing tail filled in from the germline J gene. The V gene's germline CDR1 is GTSNPN and CDR2 SVGIG (reference sequence). V was shortened by 1 base and J by 2 bases, with 11 bases between the two germline ends. This CDR3 contains 14 residues.